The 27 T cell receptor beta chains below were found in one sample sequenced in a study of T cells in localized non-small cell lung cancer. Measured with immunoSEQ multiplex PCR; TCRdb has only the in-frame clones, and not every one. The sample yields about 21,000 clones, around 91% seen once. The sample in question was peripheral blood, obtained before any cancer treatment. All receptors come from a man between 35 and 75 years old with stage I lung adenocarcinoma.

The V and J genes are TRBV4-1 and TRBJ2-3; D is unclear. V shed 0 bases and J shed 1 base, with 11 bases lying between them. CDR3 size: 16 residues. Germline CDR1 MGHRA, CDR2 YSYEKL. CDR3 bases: TGCGCCAGCAGCCAAGATAGGGAATGGGGCACAGATACGCAGTATTTT. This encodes CASSQDREWGTDTQYF.

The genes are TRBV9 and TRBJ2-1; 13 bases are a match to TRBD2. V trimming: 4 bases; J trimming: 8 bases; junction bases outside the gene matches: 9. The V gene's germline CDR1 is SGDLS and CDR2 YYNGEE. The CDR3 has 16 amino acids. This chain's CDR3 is CASSTRLAGGGDEQFF. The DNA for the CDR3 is TGTGCCAGCAGCACCCGACTAGCGGGGGGAGGTGATGAGCAGTTCTTC.

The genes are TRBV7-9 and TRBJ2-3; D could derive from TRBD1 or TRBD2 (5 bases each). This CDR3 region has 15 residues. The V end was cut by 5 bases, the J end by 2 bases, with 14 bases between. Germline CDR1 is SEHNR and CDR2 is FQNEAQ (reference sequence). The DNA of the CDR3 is TGTGCCAGCAGCGGGGGACGGCCTTACACAGATACGCAGTATTTT. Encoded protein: CASSGGRPYTDTQYF.

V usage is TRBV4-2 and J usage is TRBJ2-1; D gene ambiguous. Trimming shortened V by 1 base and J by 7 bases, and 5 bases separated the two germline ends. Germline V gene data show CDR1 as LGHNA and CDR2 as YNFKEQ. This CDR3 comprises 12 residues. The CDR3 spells CASSQVMNEQFF. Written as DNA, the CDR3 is TGTGCCAGCAGCCAAGTAATGAATGAGCAGTTCTTC.

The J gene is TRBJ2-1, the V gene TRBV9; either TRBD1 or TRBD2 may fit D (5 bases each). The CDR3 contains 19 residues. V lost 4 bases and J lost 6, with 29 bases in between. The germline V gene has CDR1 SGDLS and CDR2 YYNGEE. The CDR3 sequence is CASSNNLVGTAYGGNEQFF. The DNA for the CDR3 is TGTGCCAGCAGCAACAACTTGGTCGGGACGGCCTATGGTGGCAATGAGCAGTTCTTC.

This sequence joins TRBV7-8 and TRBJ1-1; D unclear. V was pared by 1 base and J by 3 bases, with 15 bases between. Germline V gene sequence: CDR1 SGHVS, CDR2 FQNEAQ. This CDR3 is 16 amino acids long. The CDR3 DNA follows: TGTGCCAGCAGCTTAGATCTTTTTAGGCTACACACTGAAGCTTTCTTT. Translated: CASSLDLFRLHTEAFF.

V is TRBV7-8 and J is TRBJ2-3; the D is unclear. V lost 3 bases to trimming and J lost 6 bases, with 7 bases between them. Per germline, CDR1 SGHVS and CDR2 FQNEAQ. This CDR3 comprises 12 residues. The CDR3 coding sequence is TGTGCCAGCAGCTTGGGAATTGATACGCAGTATTTT. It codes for CASSLGIDTQYF.

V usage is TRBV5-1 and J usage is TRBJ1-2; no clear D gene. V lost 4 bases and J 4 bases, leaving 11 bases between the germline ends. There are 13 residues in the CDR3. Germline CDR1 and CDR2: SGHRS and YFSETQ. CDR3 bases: TGCGCCAGCAGCGTTGAGGGTTCCTATGGCTACACCTTC. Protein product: CASSVEGSYGYTF.

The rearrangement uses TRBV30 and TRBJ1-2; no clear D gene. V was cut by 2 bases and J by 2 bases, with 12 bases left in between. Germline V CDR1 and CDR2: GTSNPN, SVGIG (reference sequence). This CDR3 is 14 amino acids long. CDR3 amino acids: CAWSPSWLNYGYTF. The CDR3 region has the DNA TGTGCCTGGAGTCCTTCCTGGCTGAACTATGGCTACACCTTC.

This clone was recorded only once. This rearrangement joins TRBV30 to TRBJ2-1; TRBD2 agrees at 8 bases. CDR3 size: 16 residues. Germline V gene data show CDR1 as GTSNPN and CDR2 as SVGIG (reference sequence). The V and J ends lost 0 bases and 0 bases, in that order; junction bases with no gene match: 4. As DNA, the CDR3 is TGTGCCTGGAGTGTACGGCTAGCGGGCTCCTACAATGAGCAGTTCTTC. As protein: CAWSVRLAGSYNEQFF.

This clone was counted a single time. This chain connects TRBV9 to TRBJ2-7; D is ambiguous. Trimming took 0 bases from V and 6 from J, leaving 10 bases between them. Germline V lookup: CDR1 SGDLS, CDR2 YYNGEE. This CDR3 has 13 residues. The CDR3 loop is CASSVDQTGEQYF. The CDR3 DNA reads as TGTGCCAGCAGCGTAGACCAGACGGGCGAGCAGTACTTC. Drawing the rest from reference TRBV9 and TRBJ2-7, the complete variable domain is DSGVTQTPKHLITATGQRVTLRCSPRSGDLSVYWYQQSLDQGLQFLIQYYNGEERAKGNILERFSAQQFPDLHSELNLSSLELGDSALYFCASSVDQTGEQYFGPGTRLTVT.

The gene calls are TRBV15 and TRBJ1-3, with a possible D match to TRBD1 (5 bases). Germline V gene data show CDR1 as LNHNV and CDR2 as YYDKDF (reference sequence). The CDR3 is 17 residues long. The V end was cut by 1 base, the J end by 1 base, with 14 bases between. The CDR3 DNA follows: TGTGCCACCAGCAGAGCCGAAGTGGAGGGGTCTGGAAACACCATATATTTT. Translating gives CATSRAEVEGSGNTIYF. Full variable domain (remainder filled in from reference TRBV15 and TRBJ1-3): DAMVIQNPRYQVTQFGKPVTLSCSQTLNHNVMYWYQQKSSQAPKLLFHYYDKDFNNEADTPDNFQSRRPNTSFCFLDIRSPGLGDTAMYLCATSRAEVEGSGNTIYFGEGSWLTVV.

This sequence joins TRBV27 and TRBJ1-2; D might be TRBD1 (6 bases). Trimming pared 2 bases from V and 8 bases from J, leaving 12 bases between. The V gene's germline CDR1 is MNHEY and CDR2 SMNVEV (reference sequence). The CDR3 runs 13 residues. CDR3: CASSLQGGPGYTF. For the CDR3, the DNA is TGTGCCAGCAGTTTACAAGGGGGTCCCGGCTACACCTTC.

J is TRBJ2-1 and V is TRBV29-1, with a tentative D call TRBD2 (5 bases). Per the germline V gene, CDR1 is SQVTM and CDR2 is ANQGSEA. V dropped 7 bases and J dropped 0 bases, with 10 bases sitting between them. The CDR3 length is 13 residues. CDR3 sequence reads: CSGDRGSYNEQFF. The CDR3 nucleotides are TGCAGCGGGGATCGGGGCTCCTACAATGAGCAGTTCTTC.

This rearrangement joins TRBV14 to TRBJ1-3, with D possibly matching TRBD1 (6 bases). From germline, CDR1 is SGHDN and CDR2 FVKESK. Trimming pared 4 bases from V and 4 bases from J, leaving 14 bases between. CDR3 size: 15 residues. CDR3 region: CASSLRGGMGNTIYF. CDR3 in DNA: TGTGCCAGCAGCCTGAGAGGGGGAATGGGAAACACCATATATTTT.

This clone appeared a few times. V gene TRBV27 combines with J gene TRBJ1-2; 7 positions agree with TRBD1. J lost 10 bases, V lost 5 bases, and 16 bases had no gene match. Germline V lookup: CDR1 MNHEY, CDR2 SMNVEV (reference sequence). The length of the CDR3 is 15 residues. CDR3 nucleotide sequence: TGTGCCAGCAGTCCTTGGGCCTCGACAGGGATGGTCTACACCTTC. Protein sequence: CASSPWASTGMVYTF.

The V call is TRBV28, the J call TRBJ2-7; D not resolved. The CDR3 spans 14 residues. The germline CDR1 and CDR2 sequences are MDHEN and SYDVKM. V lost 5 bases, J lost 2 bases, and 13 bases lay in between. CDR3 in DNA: TGTGCCAGCAGTCCCACAACTCCCCCCTACGAGCAGTACTTC. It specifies CASSPTTPPYEQYF.

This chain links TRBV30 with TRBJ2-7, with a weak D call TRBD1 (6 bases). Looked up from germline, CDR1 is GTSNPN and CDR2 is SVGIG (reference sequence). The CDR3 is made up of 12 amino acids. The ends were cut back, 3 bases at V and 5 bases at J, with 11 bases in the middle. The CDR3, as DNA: TGTGCCTGGAGGGGGGCGCTTAACGAGCAGTACTTC. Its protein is CAWRGALNEQYF. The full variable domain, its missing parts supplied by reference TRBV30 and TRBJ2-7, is SQTIHQWPATLVQPVGSPLSLECTVEGTSNPNLYWYRQAAGRGLQLLFYSVGIGQISSEVPQNLSASRPQDRQFILSSKKLLLSDSGFYLCAWRGALNEQYFGPGTRLTVT.

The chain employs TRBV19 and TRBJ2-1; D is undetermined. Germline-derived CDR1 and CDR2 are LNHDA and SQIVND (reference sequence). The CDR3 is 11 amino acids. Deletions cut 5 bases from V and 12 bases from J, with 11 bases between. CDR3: CASSWLGLQFF. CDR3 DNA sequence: TGTGCCAGTAGTTGGCTTGGATTGCAGTTCTTC.

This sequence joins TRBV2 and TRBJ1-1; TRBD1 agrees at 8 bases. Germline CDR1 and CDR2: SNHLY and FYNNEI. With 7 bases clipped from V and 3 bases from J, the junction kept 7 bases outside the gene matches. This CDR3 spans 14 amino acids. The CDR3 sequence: CASITGGWDTEAFF. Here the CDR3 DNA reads TGTGCCAGCATAACAGGGGGTTGGGACACTGAAGCTTTCTTT.

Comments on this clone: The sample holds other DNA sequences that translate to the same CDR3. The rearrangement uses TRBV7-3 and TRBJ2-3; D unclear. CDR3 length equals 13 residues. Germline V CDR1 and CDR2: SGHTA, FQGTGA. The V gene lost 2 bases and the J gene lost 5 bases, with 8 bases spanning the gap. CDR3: CASSLRPLDTQYF. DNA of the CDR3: TGTGCCAGCAGCTTACGACCGCTAGATACGCAGTATTTT.

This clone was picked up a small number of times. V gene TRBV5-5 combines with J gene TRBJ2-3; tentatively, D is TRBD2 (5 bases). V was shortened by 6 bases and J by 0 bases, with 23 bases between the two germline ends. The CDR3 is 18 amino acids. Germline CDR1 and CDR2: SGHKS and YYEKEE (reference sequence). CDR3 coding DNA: TGTGCCAGCAACTTAGACTATCTCACTCTTACTAGCACAGATACGCAGTATTTT. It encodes CASNLDYLTLTSTDTQYF. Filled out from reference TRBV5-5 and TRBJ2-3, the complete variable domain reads DAGVTQSPTHLIKTRGQQVTLRCSPISGHKSVSWYQQVLGQGPQFIFQYYEKEERGRGNFPDRFSARQFPNYSSELNVNALLLGDSALYLCASNLDYLTLTSTDTQYFGPGTRLTVL.

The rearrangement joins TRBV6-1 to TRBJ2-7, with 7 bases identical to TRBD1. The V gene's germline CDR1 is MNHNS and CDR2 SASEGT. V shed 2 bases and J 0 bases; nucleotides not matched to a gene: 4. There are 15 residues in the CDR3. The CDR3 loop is CASSEPGQTSYEQYF. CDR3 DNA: TGTGCCAGCAGTGAACCGGGACAGACCTCCTACGAGCAGTACTTC.

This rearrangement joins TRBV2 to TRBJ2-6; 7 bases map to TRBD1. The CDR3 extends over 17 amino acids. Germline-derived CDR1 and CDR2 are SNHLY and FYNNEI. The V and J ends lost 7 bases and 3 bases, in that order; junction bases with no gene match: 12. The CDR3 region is CASKANDRAGGANVLTF. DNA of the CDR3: TGTGCCAGCAAAGCAAATGACAGGGCTGGTGGGGCCAACGTCCTGACTTTC. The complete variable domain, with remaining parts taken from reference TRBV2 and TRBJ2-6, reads EPEVTQTPSHQVTQMGQEVILRCVPISNHLYFYWYRQILGQKVEFLVSFYNNEISEKSEIFDDQFSVERPDGSNFTLKIRSTKLEDSAMYFCASKANDRAGGANVLTFGAGSRLTVL.

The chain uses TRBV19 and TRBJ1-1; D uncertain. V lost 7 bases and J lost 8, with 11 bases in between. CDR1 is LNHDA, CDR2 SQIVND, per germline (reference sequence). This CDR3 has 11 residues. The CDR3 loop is CASIGVSEAFF. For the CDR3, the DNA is TGTGCCAGTATTGGGGTATCCGAAGCTTTCTTT.

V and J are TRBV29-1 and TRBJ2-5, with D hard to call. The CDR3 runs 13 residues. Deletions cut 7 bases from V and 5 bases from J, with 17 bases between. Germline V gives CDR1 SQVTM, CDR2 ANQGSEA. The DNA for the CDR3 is TGCAGCGCAGTCTCATGGACGATGGAGACCCAGTACTTC. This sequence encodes CSAVSWTMETQYF. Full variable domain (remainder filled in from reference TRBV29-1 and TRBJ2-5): SAVISQKPSRDICQRGTSLTIQCQVDSQVTMMFWYRQQPGQSLTLIATANQGSEATYESGFVIDKFPISRPNLTFSTLTVSNMSPEDSSIYLCSAVSWTMETQYFGPGTRLLVL.

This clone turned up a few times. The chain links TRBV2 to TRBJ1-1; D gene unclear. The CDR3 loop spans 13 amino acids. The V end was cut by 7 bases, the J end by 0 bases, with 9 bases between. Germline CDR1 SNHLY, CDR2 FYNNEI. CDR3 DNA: TGTGCCAGCAACCCTATACTGAACACTGAAGCTTTCTTT. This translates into CASNPILNTEAFF.